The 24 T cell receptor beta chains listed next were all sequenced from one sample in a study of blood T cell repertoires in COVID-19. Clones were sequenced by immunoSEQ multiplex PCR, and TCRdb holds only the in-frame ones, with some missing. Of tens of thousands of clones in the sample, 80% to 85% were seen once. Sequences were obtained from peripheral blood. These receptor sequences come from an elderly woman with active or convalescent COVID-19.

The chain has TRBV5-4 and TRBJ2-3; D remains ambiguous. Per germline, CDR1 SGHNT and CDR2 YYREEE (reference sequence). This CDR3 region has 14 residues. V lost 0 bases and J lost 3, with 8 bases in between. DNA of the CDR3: TGTGCCAGCAGCTTGGGGTTCAGTACAGATACGCAGTATTTT. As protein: CASSLGFSTDTQYF.

CDR3 loop: CASSQGTSGGAVRARETQYF. The CDR3 DNA reads as TGTGCCAGCAGCCAAGGGACTAGCGGGGGGGCCGTCAGAGCGCGTGAGACCCAGTACTTC. The chain is built from TRBV4-2 and TRBJ2-5, with 15 positions matching TRBD2. After removal of 1 base from V and 5 bases from J, the junction contained 14 bases not matched to a gene. CDR3 length: 20 residues. Germline lookup yields CDR1 LGHNA and CDR2 YNFKEQ.

The CDR3 coding sequence is TGTGCCAGTAACCCTGGCCTGCGGGACGAGGAGACCCAGTACTTC. This gives the protein CASNPGLRDEETQYF. V usage is TRBV19 and J usage is TRBJ2-5; a weak D match, TRBD2 (6 bases). V shed 7 bases and J shed 5 bases, with 20 bases lying between them. Germline lookup yields CDR1 LNHDA and CDR2 SQIVND (reference sequence). There are 15 residues in the CDR3.

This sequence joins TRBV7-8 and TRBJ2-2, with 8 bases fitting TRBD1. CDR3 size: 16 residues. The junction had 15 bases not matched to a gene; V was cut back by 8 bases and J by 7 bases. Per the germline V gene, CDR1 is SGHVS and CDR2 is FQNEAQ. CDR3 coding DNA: TGTGCCAGCGGCATTCAGGGGGCCCCGAGTGTCGGGGAGCTGTTTTTT. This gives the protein CASGIQGAPSVGELFF.

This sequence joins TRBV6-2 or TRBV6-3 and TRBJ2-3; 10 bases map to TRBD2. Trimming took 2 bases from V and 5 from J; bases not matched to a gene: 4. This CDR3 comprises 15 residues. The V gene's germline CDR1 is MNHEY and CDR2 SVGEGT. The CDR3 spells CASSYGLAVGDTQYF. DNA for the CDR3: TGTGCCAGCAGTTACGGACTAGCGGTGGGAGATACGCAGTATTTT.

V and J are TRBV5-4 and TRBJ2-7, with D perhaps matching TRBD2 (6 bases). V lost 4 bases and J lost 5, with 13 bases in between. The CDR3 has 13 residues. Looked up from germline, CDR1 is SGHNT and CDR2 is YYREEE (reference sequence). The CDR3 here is CASSPTSYHEQYF. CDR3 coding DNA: TGTGCCAGCAGCCCTACTAGCTACCACGAGCAGTACTTC.

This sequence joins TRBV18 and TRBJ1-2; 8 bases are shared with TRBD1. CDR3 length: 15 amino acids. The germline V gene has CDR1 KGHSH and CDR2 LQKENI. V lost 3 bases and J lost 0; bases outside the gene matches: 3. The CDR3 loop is CASSPETGANYGYTF. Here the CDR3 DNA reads TGTGCCAGCTCACCGGAGACAGGGGCTAACTATGGCTACACCTTC.

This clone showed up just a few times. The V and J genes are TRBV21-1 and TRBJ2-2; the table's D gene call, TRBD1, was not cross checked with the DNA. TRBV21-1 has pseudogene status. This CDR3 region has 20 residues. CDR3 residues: CASSKKGPHRHRTGPGELFF. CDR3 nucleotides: TGTGCCAGCAGCAAAAAAGGCCCCCACCGGCACCGGACAGGGCCCGGGGAGCTGTTTTTT.

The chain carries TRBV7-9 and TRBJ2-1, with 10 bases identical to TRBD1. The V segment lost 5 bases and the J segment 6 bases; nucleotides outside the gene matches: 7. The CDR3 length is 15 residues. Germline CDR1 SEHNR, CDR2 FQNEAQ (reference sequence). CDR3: CASSKGQGQANEQFF. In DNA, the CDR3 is TGTGCCAGCAGCAAGGGACAGGGGCAGGCCAATGAGCAGTTCTTC.

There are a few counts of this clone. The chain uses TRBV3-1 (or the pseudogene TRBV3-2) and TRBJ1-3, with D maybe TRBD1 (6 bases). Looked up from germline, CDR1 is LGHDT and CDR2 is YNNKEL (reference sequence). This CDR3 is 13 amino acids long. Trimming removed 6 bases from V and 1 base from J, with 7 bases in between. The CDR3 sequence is CASRTGSGNTIYF. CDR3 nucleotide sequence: TGTGCCAGCAGAACAGGGTCTGGAAACACCATATATTTT.

CDR3 sequence (DNA): TGTGCCAGCAGCGAGAAAAATAACGAGCAGTACTTC. It translates to CASSEKNNEQYF. The rearrangement joins TRBV6-2 or TRBV6-3 to TRBJ2-7; D call uncertain. Germline V lookup: CDR1 MNHEY, CDR2 SVGEGT. V shed 6 bases and J shed 5 bases, with 11 bases lying between them. The CDR3 consists of 12 residues.

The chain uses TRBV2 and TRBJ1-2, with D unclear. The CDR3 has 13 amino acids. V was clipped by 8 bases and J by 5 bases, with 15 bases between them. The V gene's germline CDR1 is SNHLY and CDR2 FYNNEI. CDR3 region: CASSVTAQYGYTF. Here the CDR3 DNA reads TGTGCCAGCTCGGTAACAGCCCAATATGGCTACACCTTC.

The CDR3 protein is CASSQDLMTSGYEQYF. The CDR3 DNA reads as TGCGCCAGCAGCCAAGATCTAATGACTAGTGGCTACGAGCAGTACTTC. The chain links TRBV4-1 to TRBJ2-7, with D possibly being TRBD2 (6 bases). CDR1 and CDR2 from the germline V gene are MGHRA and YSYEKL. V gave up 0 bases and J gave up 3 bases, with 15 bases separating them. The CDR3 totals 16 residues.

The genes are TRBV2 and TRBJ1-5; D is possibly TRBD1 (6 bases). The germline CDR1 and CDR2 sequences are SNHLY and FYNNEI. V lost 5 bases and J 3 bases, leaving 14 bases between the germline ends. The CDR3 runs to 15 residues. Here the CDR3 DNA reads TGTGCCAGCAGTCCGCACAGGGTTGCCAATCAGCCCCAGCATTTT. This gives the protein CASSPHRVANQPQHF.

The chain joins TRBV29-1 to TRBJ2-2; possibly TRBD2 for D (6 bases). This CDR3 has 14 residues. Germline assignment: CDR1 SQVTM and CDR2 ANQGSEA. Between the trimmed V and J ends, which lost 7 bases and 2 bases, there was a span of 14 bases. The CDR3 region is CSGGSGRNTGELFF. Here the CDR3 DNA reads TGCAGCGGGGGCAGCGGGCGAAACACCGGGGAGCTGTTTTTT.

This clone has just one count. The DNA of the CDR3 is TGCGCCAGCAGCCCGAGCGGGAGGGATAGCATCATGAGCTCCTACAATGAGCAGTTCTTC. This codes for CASSPSGRDSIMSSYNEQFF. The gene calls are TRBV5-1 and TRBJ2-1, with 10 positions matching TRBD2. The CDR3 contains 20 residues. Germline V gene sequence: CDR1 SGHRS, CDR2 YFSETQ. With V trimmed by 4 bases and J by 0 bases, 16 bases remained unmatched.

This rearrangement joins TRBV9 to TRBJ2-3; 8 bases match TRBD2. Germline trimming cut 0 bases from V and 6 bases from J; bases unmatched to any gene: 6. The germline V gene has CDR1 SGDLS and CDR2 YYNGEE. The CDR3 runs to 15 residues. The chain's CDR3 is CASSVVPSGLDTQYF. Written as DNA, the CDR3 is TGTGCCAGCAGCGTAGTTCCTAGCGGGCTGGATACGCAGTATTTT.

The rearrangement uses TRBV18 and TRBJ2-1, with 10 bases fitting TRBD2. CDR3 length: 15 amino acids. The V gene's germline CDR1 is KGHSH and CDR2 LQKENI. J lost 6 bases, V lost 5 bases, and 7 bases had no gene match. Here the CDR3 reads CASSTSSGSSNEQFF. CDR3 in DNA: TGTGCCAGCTCAACCTCTAGCGGGAGTAGCAATGAGCAGTTCTTC.

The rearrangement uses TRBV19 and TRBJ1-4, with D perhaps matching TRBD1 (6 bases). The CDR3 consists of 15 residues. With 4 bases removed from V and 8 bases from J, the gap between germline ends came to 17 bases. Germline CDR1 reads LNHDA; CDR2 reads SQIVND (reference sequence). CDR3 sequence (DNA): TGTGCCAGTAGTACGGGACACTCACGGAGCGAAAAACTGTTTTTT. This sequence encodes CASSTGHSRSEKLFF.

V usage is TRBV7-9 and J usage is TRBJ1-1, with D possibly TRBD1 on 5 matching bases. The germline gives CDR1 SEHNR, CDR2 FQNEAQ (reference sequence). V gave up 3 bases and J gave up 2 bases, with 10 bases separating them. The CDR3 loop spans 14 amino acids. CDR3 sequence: CASSLLQANTEAFF. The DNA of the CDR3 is TGTGCCAGCAGCTTGCTACAGGCAAACACTGAAGCTTTCTTT.

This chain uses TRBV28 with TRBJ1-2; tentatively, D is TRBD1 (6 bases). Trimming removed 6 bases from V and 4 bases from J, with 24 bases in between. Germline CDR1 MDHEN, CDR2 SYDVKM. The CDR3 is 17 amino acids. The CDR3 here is CASSPPRGAKGGYGYTF. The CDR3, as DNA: TGTGCCAGCAGCCCTCCCCGGGGGGCAAAAGGTGGCTATGGCTACACCTTC.

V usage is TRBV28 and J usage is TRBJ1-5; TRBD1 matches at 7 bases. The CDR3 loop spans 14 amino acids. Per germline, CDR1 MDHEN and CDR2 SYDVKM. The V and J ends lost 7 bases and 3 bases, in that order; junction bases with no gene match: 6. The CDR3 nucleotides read TGTGCCAGCACTTGGGACAGCCTCAATCAGCCCCAGCATTTT. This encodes CASTWDSLNQPQHF.

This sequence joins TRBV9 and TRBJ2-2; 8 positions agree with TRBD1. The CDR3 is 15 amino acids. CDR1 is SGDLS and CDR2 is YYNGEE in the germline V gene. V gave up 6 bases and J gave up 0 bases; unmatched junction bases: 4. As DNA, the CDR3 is TGTGCCAGCAATTTACAGGGGGCGAACACCGGGGAGCTGTTTTTT. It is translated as CASNLQGANTGELFF.

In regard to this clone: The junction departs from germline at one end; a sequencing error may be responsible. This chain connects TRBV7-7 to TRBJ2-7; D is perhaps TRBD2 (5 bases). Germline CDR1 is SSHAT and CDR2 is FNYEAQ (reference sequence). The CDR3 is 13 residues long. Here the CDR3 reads CASSPGLTYEQYF. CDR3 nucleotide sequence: TGTGCTAGCAGCCCTGGACTGACCTACGAGCAGTACTTC.